These 28 T cell receptor beta chains share one sample of origin, sequenced in a study of T cell repertoires in cytomegalovirus infection. TCRdb re-analysed the reads in MiXCR, keeping a single row per CDR3 protein. Among fewer than 650,000 distinct CDR3 sequences listed, just under 40% were seen once. Their recognized antigens are unknown. The material was cultured PBMCs, obtained from culture after CMV antigen stimulation. The receptors come from a human donor in good health (CMV status not recorded). Some clones in this sample may be carry-over from other donors' samples.

The gene calls are TRBV28 and TRBJ2-7, with no clear D. V lost 5 bases and J 6 bases, leaving 11 bases between the germline ends. Germline V gene lookup returns CDR1 MDHEN and CDR2 SYDVKM. The CDR3 has 12 residues. The CDR3 protein is CASSRLSPEQYF. The CDR3 DNA is TGTGCCAGCAGTCGACTCAGCCCCGAGCAGTACTTC.

This chain joins TRBV7-2 and TRBJ1-2, with 7 bases that match TRBD1. This CDR3 contains 15 residues. Germline V CDR1 and CDR2: SGHTA, FQGNSA. V lost 2 bases and J lost 4; bases outside the gene matches: 7. Here the CDR3 reads CASSLSGDSVYGYTF. CDR3 bases: TGTGCCAGCAGCTTATCCGGGGACAGCGTCTATGGCTACACCTTC.

This clonotype was observed a handful of times. The CDR3 DNA follows: TGTGCCAGCAGCTTAGTTCCCAGCGCCTACTACGGAAACACCATATATTTT. This translates into CASSLVPSAYYGNTIYF. The chain recombines TRBV7-2 with TRBJ1-3; no reliable D call. Germline-derived CDR1 and CDR2 are SGHTA and FQGNSA. CDR3 length equals 17 residues. V lost 1 base and J lost 4, with 17 bases in between.

The chain links TRBV7-2 to TRBJ2-7; TRBD2 is a possible D gene (5 bases). The germline V gene has CDR1 SGHTA and CDR2 FQGNSA. The CDR3 is made up of 15 amino acids. Trimming pared 1 base from V and 2 bases from J, leaving 12 bases between. For the CDR3, the DNA is TGTGCCAGCAGCTTAGGGGTGGAGACTACCTACGAGCAGTACTTC. Translating gives CASSLGVETTYEQYF.

This sequence joins TRBV6-1 and TRBJ2-4, with 12 bases that match TRBD2. The V gene's germline CDR1 is MNHNS and CDR2 SASEGT. This CDR3 is 15 amino acids long. V lost 4 bases and J lost 7; bases outside the gene matches: 5. This CDR3 reads CASSGPTSGSNIQYF. The CDR3 DNA reads as TGTGCCAGCAGTGGGCCGACTAGCGGGAGCAACATTCAGTACTTC.

The chain is built from TRBV20-1 and TRBJ1-2; D is unresolved. This CDR3 contains 15 residues. Germline loops: CDR1 DFQATT, CDR2 SNEGSKA (reference sequence). V lost 5 bases and J lost 2, with 18 bases in between. The CDR3 DNA reads TGCAGTGCTTCCCGATCGGGTCCGCTAAACTATGGCTACACCTTC. Encoded protein: CSASRSGPLNYGYTF.

The V call is TRBV6-2 or TRBV6-3, the J call TRBJ2-4; the D is unclear. V lost 6 bases and J 9 bases, leaving 15 bases between the germline ends. CDR1 MNHEY and CDR2 SVGEGT come from the germline V gene. The CDR3 runs to 13 residues. The chain's CDR3 is CASRRTGRGIQYF. The CDR3 DNA reads as TGTGCCAGCAGACGGACCGGGCGAGGCATTCAGTACTTC.

The V and J genes are TRBV11-2 and TRBJ2-4; 7 bases are a match to TRBD2. This CDR3 contains 15 residues. V gave up 3 bases and J gave up 0 bases; unmatched junction bases: 2. Germline loops: CDR1 SGHAT, CDR2 FQNNGV. The CDR3 DNA reads TGTGCCAGCAGCTTTACGGGAGGAGCCAAAAACATTCAGTACTTC. This translates into CASSFTGGAKNIQYF.

The chain is built from TRBV11-2 and TRBJ1-6; TRBD1 might be the D (6 bases). CDR1 and CDR2 from the germline V gene are SGHAT and FQNNGV. The V end lost 5 bases, the J end lost 7 bases, and 12 bases lay between the germline ends. The length of the CDR3 is 14 residues. The CDR3 nucleotides read TGTGCCAGCAGCGGTGGACAGCCAAATTCACCCCTCCACTTT. Translation: CASSGGQPNSPLHF. Full variable domain (rest looked up from reference TRBV11-2 and TRBJ1-6): EAGVAQSPRYKIIEKRQSVAFWCNPISGHATLYWYQQILGQGPKLLIQFQNNGVVDDSQLPKDRFSAERLKGVDSTLKIQPAKLEDSAVYLCASSGGQPNSPLHFGNGTRLTVT.

The chain couples TRBV28 to TRBJ1-3; tentatively, D is TRBD1 (5 bases). The germline V gene encodes CDR1 MDHEN and CDR2 SYDVKM. Trimming took off 5 bases at V and 4 bases at J, with 15 bases between the two ends. The CDR3 has 15 amino acids. The CDR3 protein is CASSPSWGVGNTIYF. The CDR3, as DNA: TGTGCCAGCAGTCCCTCTTGGGGGGTAGGAAACACCATATATTTT. Supplemented by reference TRBV28 and TRBJ1-3, the full variable domain reads DVKVTQSSRYLVKRTGEKVFLECVQDMDHENMFWYRQDPGLGLRLIYFSYDVKMKEKGDIPEGYSVSREKKERFSLILESASTNQTSMYLCASSPSWGVGNTIYFGEGSWLTVV.

Many counts were recorded for this clonotype. The chain is built from TRBV7-2 and TRBJ2-3; TRBD2 matches 7 bases. J gave up 4 bases and V 5 bases, and 18 bases lay outside the gene matches. This CDR3 has 18 residues. Germline CDR1 and CDR2: SGHTA and FQGNSA. The CDR3 spells CASSPPSGLAGLADTQYF. In DNA form, the CDR3 reads TGTGCCAGCAGCCCACCATCCGGGTTAGCGGGTTTGGCAGATACGCAGTATTTT.

This clonotype was seen more than once but under ten times. This chain joins TRBV19 and TRBJ1-2; no reliable D call. CDR1 LNHDA and CDR2 SQIVND come from the germline V gene (reference sequence). The CDR3 is 12 amino acids. Trimming removed 9 bases at V and 2 bases at J, with 10 bases between. CDR3 amino acids: CASGRRNYGYTF. The CDR3 DNA is TGTGCCAGCGGGAGGAGAAACTATGGCTACACCTTC.

The gene calls are TRBV11-2 and TRBJ1-2, with TRBD1 as a possible D gene (5 bases). Germline assignment: CDR1 SGHAT and CDR2 FQNNGV. Between the trimmed V and J ends, which lost 0 bases and 4 bases, there was a span of 18 bases. CDR3 length: 17 residues. Here the CDR3 reads CASSLDRFGEGLYGYTF. CDR3 DNA sequence: TGTGCCAGCAGCTTAGATCGGTTTGGGGAGGGACTCTATGGCTACACCTTC.

V gene TRBV7-6 combines with J gene TRBJ1-5, with a weak D call TRBD1 (6 bases). CDR3 size: 14 residues. Germline lookup yields CDR1 SGHVS and CDR2 FNYEAQ. V was shortened by 3 bases and J by 8 bases, with 14 bases between the two germline ends. The CDR3 bases are TGTGCCAGCAGCTTGGGGGGCTCCGGGAAGCCCCAGCATTTT. Its translation is CASSLGGSGKPQHF.

This clonotype was counted a few times. The CDR3 loop reads CAISEGRAKDEQYF. CDR3 DNA: TGTGCCATCAGTGAAGGCAGGGCGAAAGACGAGCAGTACTTC. This sequence joins TRBV10-3 and TRBJ2-7, with D tentatively TRBD1 (5 bases). The CDR3 totals 14 residues. The V gene's germline CDR1 is ENHRY and CDR2 SYGVKD. Trimming removed 3 bases from V and 5 bases from J, with 14 bases in between.

V and J are TRBV7-8 and TRBJ1-5; TRBD1 is a possible D gene (6 bases). Trimming removed 3 bases at V and 5 bases at J, with 11 bases between. CDR1 is SGHVS and CDR2 is FQNEAQ in the germline V gene. This CDR3 spans 14 amino acids. The CDR3 protein is CASSFDRLDQPQHF. The CDR3 coding sequence is TGTGCCAGCAGCTTTGACAGGCTCGATCAGCCCCAGCATTTT.

This clonotype was found a few times. The rearrangement joins TRBV7-8 to TRBJ1-3; weak D call: TRBD1 (5 bases). This CDR3 comprises 14 residues. From germline, CDR1 is SGHVS and CDR2 FQNEAQ. Trimming left V 5 bases short and J 3 bases short, with 11 bases between. The CDR3 DNA sequence: TGTGCCAGCAGCAGAACAGGTTTTGGAAACACCATATATTTT. Translation: CASSRTGFGNTIYF.

In this sample, this clonotype turned up once. The chain combines TRBV6-1 with TRBJ2-4; D unresolved. Germline CDR1 and CDR2: MNHNS and SASEGT. The CDR3 is 11 residues long. V was clipped by 0 bases and J by 16 bases, with 10 bases between them. CDR3 sequence: CASSEAEMTYF. CDR3 bases: TGTGCCAGCAGTGAAGCTGAGATGACCTACTTC.

The chain recombines TRBV12-3 or TRBV12-4 with TRBJ2-5, with D possibly matching TRBD2 (6 bases). The V end lost 10 bases, the J end lost 7 bases, and 16 bases lay between the germline ends. This CDR3 comprises 12 residues. The CDR3 DNA reads as TGTGCCACCTCGAGCGGGCCGGGGACCCAGTACTTC. As protein: CATSSGPGTQYF.

This chain joins TRBV28 and TRBJ1-1; D is unclear. Germline V gene lookup returns CDR1 MDHEN and CDR2 SYDVKM. V shed 5 bases and J shed 5 bases, with 12 bases lying between them. The CDR3 runs to 13 residues. CDR3 in amino acids: CASSIAALTEAFF. In nucleotides, the CDR3 is TGTGCCAGCAGTATAGCGGCGTTAACTGAAGCTTTCTTT.

The table lists this clonotype with a few counts. The chain has TRBV3-1 and TRBJ1-6, with 9 positions matching TRBD1. This CDR3 spans 14 amino acids. V lost 4 bases and J lost 9; bases outside the gene matches: 4. Germline V lookup: CDR1 LGHDT, CDR2 YNNKEL (reference sequence). This CDR3 reads CASSRRDRASPLHF. CDR3 coding DNA: TGTGCCAGCAGCCGTCGGGACAGGGCTTCACCCCTCCACTTT.

This clonotype appeared a single time. The chain recombines TRBV5-4 with TRBJ2-3, with D possibly TRBD2 on 6 matching bases. Deletions cut 3 bases from V and 4 bases from J, with 9 bases between. Germline CDR1 reads SGHNT; CDR2 reads YYREEE (reference sequence). This CDR3 contains 13 residues. The chain's CDR3 is CASSSGEPDTQYF. The CDR3 bases are TGTGCCAGCAGCTCGGGAGAGCCAGATACGCAGTATTTT.

This clonotype was picked up a small number of times. V and J are TRBV4-3 and TRBJ2-7, with D possibly being TRBD1 (6 bases). CDR3 size: 14 residues. The germline V gene has CDR1 LGHNA and CDR2 YSLEER. V was pared by 0 bases and J by 4 bases, with 10 bases between. For the CDR3, the DNA is TGCGCCAGCAGCCAAGAGGGCAGGGGTTACGAGCAGTACTTC. It specifies CASSQEGRGYEQYF.

The V and J genes are TRBV6-8 and TRBJ2-1; TRBD1 might be the D (6 bases). Germline CDR1 is MNHGY and CDR2 is SAAAGT. This CDR3 has 12 amino acids. Between the trimmed V and J ends, which lost 5 bases and 10 bases, there was a span of 12 bases. The CDR3 loop reads CASSRGRGEQFF. As DNA, the CDR3 is TGTGCCAGCAGTCGGGGCAGGGGAGAGCAGTTCTTC.

This clonotype was counted between two and nine times. The chain is built from TRBV7-6 and TRBJ2-2; D is possibly TRBD1 (5 bases). The germline V gene encodes CDR1 SGHVS and CDR2 FNYEAQ. Trimming took 4 bases from V and 6 from J, leaving 18 bases between them. This CDR3 has 16 amino acids. CDR3 protein: CASSSTWGGEPGELFF. In nucleotides, the CDR3 is TGTGCCAGCAGCTCCACTTGGGGCGGCGAGCCCGGGGAGCTGTTTTTT.

This clonotype was recorded a few times. The chain couples TRBV6-5 to TRBJ1-5; D uncertain. CDR1 is MNHEY and CDR2 is SVGAGI in the germline V gene. Deletions cut 6 bases from V and 1 base from J, with 13 bases between. This CDR3 contains 15 residues. The CDR3: CASRLSANSNQPQHF. The CDR3 DNA sequence: TGTGCCAGCAGACTGTCAGCCAACAGCAATCAGCCCCAGCATTTT.

The CDR3: CASSLARVLGQYF. In DNA form, the CDR3 reads TGTGCCAGCAGTTTAGCGAGGGTCCTCGGGCAGTACTTC. The rearrangement uses TRBV12-3 or TRBV12-4 and TRBJ2-7, with a tentative D call TRBD2 (5 bases). The germline V and J ends were trimmed by 0 bases and 9 bases, with 12 bases remaining between them. The CDR3 is made up of 13 amino acids.

V gene TRBV2 combines with J gene TRBJ2-1, with 7 nucleotides matching TRBD2. Trimming took 4 bases from V and 6 from J; bases not matched to a gene: 6. The germline gives CDR1 SNHLY, CDR2 FYNNEI. The CDR3 consists of 14 residues. The CDR3, as DNA: TGTGCCAGCAGTGGACTAGCAGGACGCAATGAGCAGTTCTTC. It encodes CASSGLAGRNEQFF.